The sequence of this TCR beta chain was determined in a study of T cell repertoires in cytomegalovirus infection. Looking at the study overall: Public TCR beta signatures indicated both CMV infection and matching HLA type.

The ends lost 6 bases at V and 5 bases at J; junction bases unmatched: 7. Germline loops: CDR1 MNHNS, CDR2 SASEGT. The CDR3 covers 15 residues. Remarks on this clonotype: Its antigen is not identified.

TCRdb reprocessed the reads via MiXCR and lists one record per CDR3 protein. The sample consists of around 430,000 distinct CDR3 sequences, about 44% of them appearing once. Whole-study findings and limits: Using cumulative public TCR beta family frequency, the authors identified those who carried CMV together with the relevant HLA. The ex vivo response was dominated by HLA-C-restricted CMV-specific TCR beta clonotypes.

The chain uses TRBV6-1 and TRBJ2-3, with 11 positions matching TRBD2. The clonotype comes from a human donor in good health (CMV status not recorded). Some clones in this sample may be carry-over from other donors' samples. This material consisted of cultured PBMCs, taken from culture after CMV antigen stimulation. CDR3 sequence reads: CASSRTSGGRDTQYF. In DNA form, the CDR3 reads TGTGCCAGCAGCAGAACTAGCGGGGGCCGAGATACGCAGTATTTT.